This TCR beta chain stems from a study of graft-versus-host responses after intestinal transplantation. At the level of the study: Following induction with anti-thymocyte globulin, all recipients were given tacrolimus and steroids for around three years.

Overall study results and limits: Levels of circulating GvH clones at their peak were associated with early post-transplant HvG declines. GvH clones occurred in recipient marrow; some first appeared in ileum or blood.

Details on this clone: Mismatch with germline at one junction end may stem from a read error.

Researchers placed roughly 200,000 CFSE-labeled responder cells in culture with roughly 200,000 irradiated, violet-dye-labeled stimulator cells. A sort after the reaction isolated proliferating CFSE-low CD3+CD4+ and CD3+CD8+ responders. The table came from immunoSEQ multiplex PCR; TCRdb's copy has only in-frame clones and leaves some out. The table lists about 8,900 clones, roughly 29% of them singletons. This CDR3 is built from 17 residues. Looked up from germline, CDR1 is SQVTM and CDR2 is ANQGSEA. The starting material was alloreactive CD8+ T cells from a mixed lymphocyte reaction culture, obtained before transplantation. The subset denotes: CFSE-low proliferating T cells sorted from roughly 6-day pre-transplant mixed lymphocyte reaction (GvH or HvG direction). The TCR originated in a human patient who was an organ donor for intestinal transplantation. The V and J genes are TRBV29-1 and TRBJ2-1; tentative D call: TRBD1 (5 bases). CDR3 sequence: CCVVLLSAGWAYNEQFF. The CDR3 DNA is TGCTGCGTTGTGTTGTTGTCGGCAGGGTGGGCCTACAATGAGCAGTTCTTC.